A single sample gave rise to the 21 T cell receptor beta chains below, sequenced in a study of T cell responses to AZD1222 COVID-19 vaccine. Data came from immunoSEQ multiplex PCR; TCRdb stores just in-frame clones and leaves some out. This sample has about 170,000 clones; around nine tenths occur once, and the top ten carry roughly 1.6%. The sequencing here drew on peripheral blood, taken on day 0 of AZD1222 vaccination. These receptor sequences come from an adult in good health.

The chain couples TRBV12-3 or TRBV12-4 to TRBJ1-1; TRBD1 matches at 8 bases. Trimming cost V 3 bases and J 7 bases; bases outside gene matches: 4. The length of the CDR3 is 13 residues. The CDR3 loop is CASSLQGAIEAFF. DNA of the CDR3: TGTGCCAGCAGTTTGCAGGGGGCTATTGAAGCTTTCTTT.

The sample holds one count of this clone. The rearrangement joins TRBV14 to TRBJ1-1; D is ambiguous. Germline CDR1 is SGHDN and CDR2 is FVKESK. With 10 bases removed from V and 1 base from J, the gap between germline ends came to 13 bases. CDR3 size: 13 residues. The CDR3 is CATREGRNTEAFF. DNA of the CDR3: TGTGCCACCAGAGAGGGCAGGAACACTGAAGCTTTCTTT.

The chain joins TRBV11-3 to TRBJ2-5; the D gene is possibly TRBD2 (6 bases). Looked up from germline, CDR1 is SGHNT and CDR2 is YENEEA. This CDR3 has 14 amino acids. V was cut by 1 base and J by 4 bases, with 10 bases left in between. The CDR3 loop is CASSLGGATETQYF. The CDR3 bases are TGTGCCAGCAGCTTAGGCGGGGCGACAGAGACCCAGTACTTC.

There are a few counts of this clone. The genes are TRBV3-1 (or the pseudogene TRBV3-2) and TRBJ1-4; 7 nucleotides line up with TRBD1. Trimming removed 6 bases from V and 3 bases from J; junction bases left unmatched: 4. The CDR3 length is 14 residues. Germline CDR1 is LGHDT and CDR2 is YNNKEL (reference sequence). The CDR3: CASRLTGANEKLFF. CDR3 coding DNA: TGTGCCAGCAGGTTAACAGGGGCTAATGAAAAACTGTTTTTT.

The CDR3 sequence is CASSQGGVEMNTEAFF. In DNA form, the CDR3 reads TGTGCCAGCAGCCAAGGAGGGGTCGAGATGAACACTGAAGCTTTCTTT. The rearrangement uses TRBV3-1 (or the pseudogene TRBV3-2) and TRBJ1-1, with D possibly matching TRBD1 (5 bases). The CDR3 loop spans 16 amino acids. Trimming pared 1 base from V and 0 bases from J, leaving 12 bases between. Germline-derived CDR1 and CDR2 are LGHDT and YNNKEL (reference sequence).

This clone was seen once. The chain links TRBV15 to TRBJ1-1, with a possible D match to TRBD1 (5 bases). Trimming removed 5 bases from V and 11 bases from J, with 21 bases in between. The germline gives CDR1 LNHNV, CDR2 YYDKDF (reference sequence). The CDR3 totals 14 residues. CDR3 residues: CATSSSMGPPGAFF. DNA of the CDR3: TGTGCCACCAGCTCCTCAATGGGGCCTCCCGGCGCTTTCTTT. Using reference TRBV15 and TRBJ1-1 for the parts outside the CDR3, the full variable domain is DAMVIQNPRYQVTQFGKPVTLSCSQTLNHNVMYWYQQKSSQAPKLLFHYYDKDFNNEADTPDNFQSRRPNTSFCFLDIRSPGLGDTAMYLCATSSSMGPPGAFFGQGTRLTVV.

This clone was detected only once. The chain recombines TRBV28 with TRBJ1-2; D might be TRBD1 (5 bases). Germline V gene sequence: CDR1 MDHEN, CDR2 SYDVKM. The CDR3 runs to 16 residues. The V gene lost 2 bases and the J gene lost 8 bases, with 21 bases spanning the gap. CDR3 coding DNA: TGTGCCAGCAGTTTACAGCAGGGACTCATTCGATGGGGCTACACCTTC. The encoded protein is CASSLQQGLIRWGYTF.

The V gene is TRBV7-8, the J gene TRBJ2-7; the D gene is possibly TRBD1 (5 bases). V lost 5 bases and J lost 2, with 16 bases in between. Germline loops: CDR1 SGHVS, CDR2 FQNEAQ. The CDR3 consists of 15 residues. The CDR3 nucleotides are TGTGCCAGCAGCCATAGGGGAACAGCTACCTACGAGCAGTACTTC. Translated: CASSHRGTATYEQYF.

The V call is TRBV30, the J call TRBJ1-5; D is unclear. Trimming cost V 4 bases and J 4 bases, with 14 bases left between them. CDR1 GTSNPN and CDR2 SVGIG come from the germline V gene (reference sequence). This CDR3 spans 14 amino acids. This CDR3 is CAWKSLGGNQPQHF. Here the CDR3 DNA reads TGTGCCTGGAAAAGTCTGGGAGGGAATCAGCCCCAGCATTTT.

The chain uses TRBV28 and TRBJ1-5; no clear D. The CDR3 contains 15 residues. Germline loops: CDR1 MDHEN, CDR2 SYDVKM. The V end lost 2 bases, the J end lost 0 bases, and 8 bases lay between the germline ends. The CDR3 region has the DNA TGTGCCAGCAGTTTAGAGGGTATTAGCAATCAGCCCCAGCATTTT. Amino acids: CASSLEGISNQPQHF.

The rearrangement uses TRBV3-1 (or the pseudogene TRBV3-2) and TRBJ1-3; D remains ambiguous. CDR3 length: 15 residues. Trimming took off 1 base at V and 0 bases at J, with 7 bases between the two ends. Looked up from germline, CDR1 is LGHDT and CDR2 is YNNKEL (reference sequence). CDR3 residues: CASSQGRISGNTIYF. The CDR3 region has the DNA TGTGCCAGCAGCCAAGGAAGAATCTCTGGAAACACCATATATTTT.

The chain is built from TRBV24-1 and TRBJ2-2; D is uncertain. CDR3 length: 16 residues. Trimming stripped 6 bases from V and 5 bases from J, with 18 bases between. The germline gives CDR1 KGHDR, CDR2 SFDVKD. CDR3: CATSSSRGFDTGELFF. DNA for the CDR3: TGTGCCACCAGTTCCTCCCGCGGCTTCGATACCGGGGAGCTGTTTTTT.

The rearrangement uses TRBV19 and TRBJ1-5; weak D call: TRBD1 (6 bases). This CDR3 region has 15 residues. Germline assignment: CDR1 LNHDA and CDR2 SQIVND (reference sequence). The V end was cut by 0 bases, the J end by 4 bases, with 10 bases between. CDR3: CASSIEQGTNQPQHF. CDR3 nucleotides: TGTGCCAGTAGTATAGAACAGGGAACTAATCAGCCCCAGCATTTT.

CDR3 sequence: CASSLEENYGYTF. In DNA, the CDR3 is TGTGCCAGCAGCTTAGAAGAGAACTATGGCTACACCTTC. The V gene is TRBV13, the J gene TRBJ1-2, with unresolved D. The germline CDR1 and CDR2 sequences are PRHDT and FYEKMQ (reference sequence). The CDR3 is 13 amino acids. Trimming stripped 1 base from V and 2 bases from J, with 5 bases between.

The genes are TRBV6-4 and TRBJ2-3, with no clear D. Trimming stripped 6 bases from V and 1 base from J, with 8 bases between. Germline V gene lookup returns CDR1 MRHNA and CDR2 SNTAGT. The CDR3 is 13 amino acids. In DNA, the CDR3 is TGTGCCAGCAGGGAAAGGGGCACAGATACGCAGTATTTT. Its protein product is CASRERGTDTQYF.

The V gene is TRBV5-4, the J gene TRBJ2-7, with D possibly TRBD2 on 7 matching bases. Deletions cut 2 bases from V and 4 bases from J, with 10 bases between. Per the germline V gene, CDR1 is SGHNT and CDR2 is YYREEE (reference sequence). CDR3 length: 13 amino acids. CDR3 sequence (DNA): TGTGCCAGCAGCTTCCGGGGGGCATACGAGCAGTACTTC. Its translation: CASSFRGAYEQYF. Combining the CDR3 with reference TRBV5-4 and TRBJ2-7 gives the whole variable domain ETGVTQSPTHLIKTRGQQVTLRCSSQSGHNTVSWYQQALGQGPQFIFQYYREEENGRGNFPPRFSGLQFPNYSSELNVNALELDDSALYLCASSFRGAYEQYFGPGTRLTVT.

V and J are TRBV7-6 and TRBJ2-1; 12 bases line up with TRBD2. J gave up 4 bases and V 5 bases, and 3 bases lay outside the gene matches. The CDR3 has 15 residues. In germline, CDR1 is SGHVS, CDR2 FNYEAQ. For the CDR3, the DNA is TGTGCCAGCAGCATAGGGACTAGCGGGTACAATGAGCAGTTCTTC. Amino acids: CASSIGTSGYNEQFF.

The chain employs TRBV28 and TRBJ1-4; unclear D gene. Germline values: CDR1 MDHEN, CDR2 SYDVKM. The CDR3 is made up of 15 amino acids. V was trimmed by 5 bases and J by 3 bases, leaving 13 bases between them. The CDR3 nucleotides read TGTGCCAGCAGTAAGGCCCGGGGAGCTAATGAAAAACTGTTTTTT. Amino acids: CASSKARGANEKLFF.

The chain combines TRBV3-1 (or the pseudogene TRBV3-2) with TRBJ1-1; no clear D. The V gene's germline CDR1 is LGHDT and CDR2 YNNKEL (reference sequence). The V and J ends lost 1 base and 4 bases respectively, with 7 bases between them. There are 13 residues in the CDR3. CDR3 in amino acids: CASSQVLGTEAFF. The CDR3 DNA reads TGTGCCAGCAGCCAAGTACTGGGCACTGAAGCTTTCTTT.

V is TRBV28 and J is TRBJ1-2; D call uncertain. This CDR3 contains 13 residues. From germline, CDR1 is MDHEN and CDR2 SYDVKM. V lost 2 bases and J 2 bases, leaving 6 bases between the germline ends. The CDR3 region is CASSLPENYGYTF. CDR3 in DNA: TGTGCCAGCAGTTTACCCGAGAACTATGGCTACACCTTC.

The V gene is TRBV3-1 (or the pseudogene TRBV3-2), the J gene TRBJ1-2; 7 bases agree with TRBD1. Looked up from germline, CDR1 is LGHDT and CDR2 is YNNKEL (reference sequence). V was clipped by 0 bases and J by 8 bases; unmatched bases: 9. CDR3 length: 15 amino acids. The DNA for the CDR3 is TGTGCCAGCAGCCAAGATTCGGCAGGGGGTTGGGGCTACACCTTC. It yields the protein CASSQDSAGGWGYTF.